Listed below are T cell receptor beta chains from one sample, sequenced in a study of neurological immune-mediated disorders. TCRdb re-analysed the 5' RACE reads in MiXCR, keeping a single row per CDR3 protein. The sample includes about 33,000 distinct CDR3 sequences, 1.5% seen only once; the top ten take about a tenth. The specimen was PBMCs. These receptors originate from a woman aged 25 to 39 with multiple sclerosis. Both conserved end residues are part of each CDR3. The D gene is left open where the match is weak. Clone size is given for some rows only: seen once, a few or many times, or a class if the clone is expanded.

TRBD1	TRBV20-1	14	TRBJ1-2	many	TGCAGTGCTCCGAGATTTGAGACAGGGGATGGCTACACCTTC	CSAPRFETGDGYTF
.	TRBV12-3/TRBV12-4	11	TRBJ2-3	many	TGTGCCAGCAGGGGGGGAGATACGCAGTATTTT	CASRGGDTQYF
.	TRBV7-2	13	TRBJ2-5	many	TGTGCCAGCAGCTGGGGGCAGGGGGAGACCCAGTACTTC	CASSWGQGETQYF
.	TRBV20-1	13	TRBJ1-2	many	TGCAGCGCACTGGATCGGGAAAACTATGGCTACACCTTC	CSALDRENYGYTF
.	TRBV18	14	TRBJ1-2	many	TGTGCCAGCTCACCTAATGACAGCAACTATGGCTACACCTTC	CASSPNDSNYGYTF
TRBD1	TRBV10-3	12	TRBJ1-2	many	TGTGCCATCATGGGGACAGGGGGCCGCGGGGCCTTC	CAIMGTGGRGAF
TRBD2	TRBV5-1	16	TRBJ2-1	many	TGCGCCAGCAGCCCGGCGGCACTAGCGATTAACAATGAGCAGTTCTTC	CASSPAALAINNEQFF
TRBD2	TRBV5-1	15	TRBJ2-7	many	TGCGCCAGCAGCCCTTGGAGGACTAGCTATTACGAGCAGTACTTC	CASSPWRTSYYEQYF
.	TRBV20-1	11	TRBJ1-3	many	TGCAGTGCTAGAGGGGGAAACACCATATATTTT	CSARGGNTIYF
.	TRBV7-6	13	TRBJ1-2	many	TGTGCCAGCAGCTTTTCCGGGCCAGATGGCTACACCTTC	CASSFSGPDGYTF
TRBD2	TRBV5-1	14	TRBJ2-7	many	TGCGCCAGCAGCTTGAGTTGGGGAGGGAGCGAGCAGTACTTC	CASSLSWGGSEQYF
TRBD1	TRBV5-5	14	TRBJ2-7	many	TGTGCCAGCATCCCCGGAGACAGGGCCTACGAGCAGTACTTC	CASIPGDRAYEQYF
TRBD1	TRBV7-9	15	TRBJ2-5	many	TGTGCCAGCAGCGAAAGGGACAGCCTGAAAGAGACCCAGTACTTC	CASSERDSLKETQYF
.	TRBV20-1	9	TRBJ2-5	many	TGCAGGGGCGATTCTCGGGCCCGGTTT	CRGDSRARF
.	TRBV7-9	17	TRBJ1-3	many	TGTGCCAGCAGCTTCATCCGACAGTCACTCTCTGGAAACACCATATATTTT	CASSFIRQSLSGNTIYF
.	TRBV12-3/TRBV12-4	14	TRBJ1-1	many	TGTGCCAGCAGTTTCGTAGGGGTAAACACTGAAGCTTTCTTT	CASSFVGVNTEAFF
.	TRBV20-1	15	TRBJ2-5	many	TGCAGTGCTAGCCAGTCGGGATTGGGAGAAGAGACCCAGTACTTC	CSASQSGLGEETQYF
.	TRBV4-3	16	TRBJ1-1	many	TGCGCCAGCAGCCAAGATTTAATGCGGCCGAACACTGAAGCTTTCTTT	CASSQDLMRPNTEAFF
TRBD1	TRBV9	14	TRBJ2-5	many	TGTGCCAGCAGCGAGGGACAGCCCCAAGAGACCCAGTACTTC	CASSEGQPQETQYF
TRBD2	TRBV20-1	17	TRBJ2-5	many	TGCAGTGCGACCCCGACTAGCGGGGGGCGGGGCCAAGAGACCCAGTACTTC	CSATPTSGGRGQETQYF
TRBD2	TRBV20-1	17	TRBJ2-3	many	TGCAGTGCTAGGGCCCCAGCCAGGGGACTAGCAATGGATACGCAGTATTTT	CSARAPARGLAMDTQYF
TRBD1	TRBV7-2	14	TRBJ1-2	many	TGTGCCAGCAGCTTAGGACGGACAGGGGAAGGCTACACCTTC	CASSLGRTGEGYTF
TRBD1	TRBV20-1	12	TRBJ2-7	many	TGCAGTGCTCCTGGGACAGACTACGAGCAGTACTTC	CSAPGTDYEQYF
TRBD2	TRBV9	13	TRBJ2-7	many	TGTGCCAGCAGCGCGGGAGGGGGGGACGAGCAGTACTTC	CASSAGGGDEQYF
.	TRBV2	12	TRBJ2-5	many	TGTGCCTCCTCCCAGGGGCGCCCGACCCAGTACTTC	CASSQGRPTQYF
.	TRBV3-1	17	TRBJ2-6	many	TGTGCCAGCAGCCACTCCAGGGATATAGGTGGGGCCAACGTCCTGACTTTC	CASSHSRDIGGANVLTF
.	TRBV20-1	12	TRBJ2-7	many	TGCAGTGGGCGGCAGAATGCCTACGAGCAGTACTTC	CSGRQNAYEQYF
.	TRBV7-2	15	TRBJ1-4	many	TGTGCCAGCAGCCTTATGGGGGGGGCAAGAGAAAAACTGTTTTTT	CASSLMGGAREKLFF
.	TRBV6-5	12	TRBJ1-1	many	TGTGCCAGCAGCGACAGGCAGAAAGAAGCTTTCTTT	CASSDRQKEAFF
.	TRBV7-2	15	TRBJ2-7	many	TGTGCCAGCAGCTTAGAGTTGGGGGGCCCCTACGAGCAGTACTTC	CASSLELGGPYEQYF
.	TRBV2	13	TRBJ2-7	few	TGTGCCAGCCATTTAAAGGGAACGGGAGAGCAGTACTTC	CASHLKGTGEQYF
.	TRBV10-3	14	TRBJ2-3	many	TGTGCCATCAGTGAGGGATATAGCACAGATACGCAGTATTTT	CAISEGYSTDTQYF
TRBD1	TRBV20-1	12	TRBJ2-7	many	TGCAGTGCTATGGGACAGGGAATCGAGCAGTACTTC	CSAMGQGIEQYF
.	TRBV5-1	14	TRBJ2-3	many	TGCGCCAGCAGCTTGTCTAGCCCCACAGATACGCAGTATTTT	CASSLSSPTDTQYF
TRBD1	TRBV2	15	TRBJ1-5	many	TGTGCCAGCAGGGGACAGGTTTATAGCAATCAGCCCCAGCATTTT	CASRGQVYSNQPQHF
TRBD1	TRBV20-1	14	TRBJ1-1	many	TGCAGTGCTAAATTCCAGGGGGCACGCGGTGAGGCTTTCTTT	CSAKFQGARGEAFF
.	TRBV4-2	12	TRBJ2-7	many	TGTGCCAGCAGCCAAGAGGCCCACGAGCAGTACTTC	CASSQEAHEQYF
TRBD1	TRBV6-6	16	TRBJ1-5	many	TGTGCCAGCAGTTCTCCGGGACAGGGGCTCAATCAGCCCCAGCATTTT	CASSSPGQGLNQPQHF
.	TRBV5-1	14	TRBJ2-7	many	TGCGCCAGCAGCCCCCGGGGTCCGGAGAACGAGCAGTACTTC	CASSPRGPENEQYF
.	TRBV6-2/TRBV6-3	14	TRBJ2-7	.	TGTGCCAGCTACGAGGGGTACACCTCCTACGAGCAGTACTTC	CASYEGYTSYEQYF
.	TRBV20-1	11	TRBJ2-7	many	TGCAGTGTAGGGAACTCCTACGAGCAGTACTTC	CSVGNSYEQYF
.	TRBV7-2	12	TRBJ1-2	many	TGTGCCAGCAGCTGGCCAACGGGTGGCTACACCTTC	CASSWPTGGYTF
TRBD1	TRBV6-5	16	TRBJ1-2	many	TGTGCCAGCAGTTATTGGCGGGACAGGGGTATTAGTGGCTACACCTTC	CASSYWRDRGISGYTF
.	TRBV5-6	13	TRBJ1-2	many	TGTGCCAGCAGCTCCGGGACATACTATGGCTACACCTTC	CASSSGTYYGYTF
.	TRBV5-1	13	TRBJ1-5	many	TGCGCCAGCAGCCCGCAGGGGAACCAGCCCCAGCATTTT	CASSPQGNQPQHF
.	TRBV3-1	12	TRBJ2-5	many	TGTGCCAGCAGCCAAGGCGGTAGGACCCAGTACTTC	CASSQGGRTQYF
TRBD1	TRBV4-2	16	TRBJ1-1	many	TGTGCCAGCAGCCATCTCAGGGGGTTTTTAGACACTGAAGCTTTCTTT	CASSHLRGFLDTEAFF
.	TRBV7-3	13	TRBJ2-2	many	TGTGCCAGCAGTCTCTTGAACACCGGGGAGCTGTTTTTT	CASSLLNTGELFF
.	TRBV2	14	TRBJ2-5	many	TGTGCCAGCAGATACAGGGAAGGCGGAGAGACCCAGTACTTC	CASRYREGGETQYF
.	TRBV5-1	13	TRBJ1-1	many	TGCGCCAGCAGCCTGTTAGTAGGAACTGAAGCTTTCTTT	CASSLLVGTEAFF
.	TRBV5-1	14	TRBJ2-7	many	TGCGCCAGCAGCTTTAGGGCAGGGCCCTACGAGCAGTACTTC	CASSFRAGPYEQYF
.	TRBV20-1	12	TRBJ1-1	many	TGCAGTGCTAACAAAGTGAACACTGAAGCTTTCTTT	CSANKVNTEAFF
.	TRBV29-1	12	TRBJ1-2	many	TGCAGCGTCGAGGGACGGAGATCTGGCTACACCTTC	CSVEGRRSGYTF
TRBD1	TRBV9	17	TRBJ2-1	many	TGTGCCAGCAGCGTAGAAATAGACAGGGGGCGTATGTATGAGCAGTTCTTC	CASSVEIDRGRMYEQFF
.	TRBV21-1	15	TRBJ1-2	many	TGTGCCAGCAGCTTCAAGGGGCAGAAACCAGGTGGCTACACCTTC	CASSFKGQKPGGYTF
TRBD2	TRBV7-9	14	TRBJ2-1	many	TGTGCCAGCAGCCGCGGGGGTTCCTACAATGAGCAGTTCTTC	CASSRGGSYNEQFF
TRBD1	TRBV6-5	14	TRBJ2-7	many	TGTGCCAGCAGTCGAACAGGGGACCTCTACGAGCAGTACTTC	CASSRTGDLYEQYF
.	TRBV10-3	15	TRBJ1-1	many	TGTGCCATCAGTGACCAATCGACAGGAGCGAATGAAGCTTTCTTT	CAISDQSTGANEAFF
.	TRBV3-1	15	TRBJ2-5	many	TGTGCCAGCAGCCTCGGGACACCCGTCGGGGAGACCCAGTACTTC	CASSLGTPVGETQYF
.	TRBV5-6	14	TRBJ1-2	many	TGTGCCAGCAGCTTGCCAGGATTTCATTATGGCTACACCTTC	CASSLPGFHYGYTF